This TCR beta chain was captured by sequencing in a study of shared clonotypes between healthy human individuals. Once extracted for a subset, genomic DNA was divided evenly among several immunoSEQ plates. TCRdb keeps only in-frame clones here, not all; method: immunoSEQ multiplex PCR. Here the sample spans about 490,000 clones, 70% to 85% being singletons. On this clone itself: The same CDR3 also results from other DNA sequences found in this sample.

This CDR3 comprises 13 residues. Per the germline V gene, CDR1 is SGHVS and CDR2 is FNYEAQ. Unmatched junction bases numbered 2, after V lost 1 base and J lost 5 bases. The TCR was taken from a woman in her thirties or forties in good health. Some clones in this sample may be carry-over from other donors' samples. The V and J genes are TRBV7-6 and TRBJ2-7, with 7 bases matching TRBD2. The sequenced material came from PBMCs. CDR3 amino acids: CASSLGGSDEQYF. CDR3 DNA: TGTGCCAGCAGCTTAGGCGGGAGCGACGAGCAGTACTTC.